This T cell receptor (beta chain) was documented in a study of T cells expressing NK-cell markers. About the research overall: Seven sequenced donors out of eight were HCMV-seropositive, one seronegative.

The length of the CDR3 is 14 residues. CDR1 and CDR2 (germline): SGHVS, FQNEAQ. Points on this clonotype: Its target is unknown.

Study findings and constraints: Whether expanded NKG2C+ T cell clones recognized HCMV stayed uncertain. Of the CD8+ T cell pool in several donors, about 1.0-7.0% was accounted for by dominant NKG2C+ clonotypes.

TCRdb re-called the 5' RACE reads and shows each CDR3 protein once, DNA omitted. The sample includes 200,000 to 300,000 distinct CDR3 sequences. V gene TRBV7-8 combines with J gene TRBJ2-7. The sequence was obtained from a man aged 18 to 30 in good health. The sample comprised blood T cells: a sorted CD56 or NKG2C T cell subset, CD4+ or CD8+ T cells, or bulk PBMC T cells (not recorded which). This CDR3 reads CASSLAPKVHEQYF.